Each of the 21 T cell receptor beta chains below was sequenced from the same sample in a study of siplizumab effects on memory and regulatory T cells. Clones were sequenced by immunoSEQ multiplex PCR, and TCRdb holds only the in-frame ones, with some missing. The repertoire holds 90,000 to 130,000 clones, with roughly 89% as singletons. Sequencing was done on a sample of CD4+ T cells sorted from blood. These receptors all come from a human donor in good health.

The CDR3 DNA sequence: TGCAGTGCTAAAACGGAGACCCAGTACTTC. Translation gives CSAKTETQYF. V gene TRBV20-1 combines with J gene TRBJ2-5; no reliable D call. The CDR3 is 10 amino acids. Germline V gene lookup returns CDR1 DFQATT and CDR2 SNEGSKA (reference sequence). Trimming left V 4 bases short and J 5 bases short, with 5 bases between.

The chain recombines TRBV5-1 with TRBJ2-4; 8 positions match TRBD2. The CDR3 covers 13 residues. CDR1 and CDR2 from the germline V gene are SGHRS and YFSETQ. Losses at the gene ends were 2 bases for V and 7 bases for J; bases not matched to a gene: 2. The CDR3 spells CASSLSGSNIQYF. Written as DNA, the CDR3 is TGCGCCAGCAGCTTAAGCGGGAGTAACATTCAGTACTTC.

About this clone itself: Other DNA sequences in the sample encode the same CDR3. The CDR3 coding sequence is TGTGCCAGTAGTATAGGGCAGGGGGGAACTGAAGCTTTCTTT. Its translation: CASSIGQGGTEAFF. The chain links TRBV19 to TRBJ1-1; 7 bases align to TRBD1. In germline, CDR1 is LNHDA, CDR2 SQIVND (reference sequence). Unmatched junction bases numbered 4, after V lost 1 base and J lost 5 bases. The CDR3 spans 14 residues.

V and J are TRBV7-2 and TRBJ2-5; D not resolved. The germline V gene has CDR1 SGHTA and CDR2 FQGNSA. Trimming removed 2 bases from V and 1 base from J, with 14 bases in between. The CDR3 has 16 residues. CDR3 in DNA: TGTGCCAGCAGCTTAAGCCCAACCGGCGGCCAAGAGACCCAGTACTTC. This codes for CASSLSPTGGQETQYF.

The chain uses TRBV7-9 and TRBJ1-2, with a possible D match to TRBD1 (6 bases). The V end lost 1 base, the J end lost 8 bases, and 11 bases lay between the germline ends. The germline V gene encodes CDR1 SEHNR and CDR2 FQNEAQ (reference sequence). CDR3 length equals 13 residues. For the CDR3, the DNA is TGTGCCAGCAGCTTAGGAGGGACACAGGGCTACACCTTC. It codes for CASSLGGTQGYTF.

V and J are TRBV7-6 and TRBJ2-7; D not certain. The germline V gene has CDR1 SGHVS and CDR2 FNYEAQ. The CDR3 totals 11 residues. Trimming removed 5 bases from V and 7 bases from J, with 9 bases in between. Here the CDR3 reads CASSPALEQYF. Written as DNA, the CDR3 is TGTGCCAGCAGCCCCGCCCTGGAGCAGTACTTC.

J is TRBJ1-2 and V is TRBV7-3; 7 bases align to TRBD1. The CDR3 runs 13 residues. CDR1 SGHTA and CDR2 FQGTGA come from the germline V gene. Trimming removed 2 bases from V and 6 bases from J; junction bases left unmatched: 3. The CDR3 DNA reads as TGTGCCAGCAGCTTAGAGGGGACAGATGGCTACACCTTC. Amino acid sequence: CASSLEGTDGYTF.

The sample holds one count of this clone. This chain links TRBV9 with TRBJ2-1; 12 positions agree with TRBD2. The length of the CDR3 is 17 residues. The V gene end was trimmed by 0 bases and the J gene end by 8 bases; junction bases not matched to a gene: 9. Germline V gene lookup returns CDR1 SGDLS and CDR2 YYNGEE. The CDR3: CASSVASGRASFDEQFF. The CDR3 DNA follows: TGTGCCAGCAGCGTAGCTAGCGGGAGGGCCAGTTTCGATGAGCAGTTCTTC. The whole variable domain, remainder taken from reference TRBV9 and TRBJ2-1, is DSGVTQTPKHLITATGQRVTLRCSPRSGDLSVYWYQQSLDQGLQFLIQYYNGEERAKGNILERFSAQQFPDLHSELNLSSLELGDSALYFCASSVASGRASFDEQFFGPGTRLTVL.

This chain uses TRBV5-1 with TRBJ1-3; D gene ambiguous. V lost 4 bases and J lost 0, with 14 bases in between. The CDR3 consists of 16 residues. From germline, CDR1 is SGHRS and CDR2 YFSETQ. CDR3 sequence reads: CASSPGLPSSGNTIYF. Written as DNA, the CDR3 is TGCGCCAGCAGCCCAGGACTGCCAAGCTCTGGAAACACCATATATTTT.

The chain carries TRBV6-5 and TRBJ2-1; 10 nucleotides agree with TRBD2. The CDR3 is made up of 16 amino acids. Trimming cost V 0 bases and J 7 bases; bases outside gene matches: 6. Germline V gene data show CDR1 as MNHEY and CDR2 as SVGAGI. Written as DNA, the CDR3 is TGTGCCAGCAGTTACTCACTAGCGGGGAGTCAGAATGAGCAGTTCTTC. Translated: CASSYSLAGSQNEQFF.

The rearrangement links TRBV2 to TRBJ1-2; 8 bases agree with TRBD1. The J segment lost 2 bases and the V segment lost 6 bases, leaving 5 bases of the junction unmatched. Germline assignment: CDR1 SNHLY and CDR2 FYNNEI. The CDR3 runs to 14 residues. Here the CDR3 reads CASRNRGKNYGYTF. CDR3 nucleotides: TGTGCCAGCAGGAACAGGGGGAAGAACTATGGCTACACCTTC.

This sequence joins TRBV4-1 and TRBJ2-6; the D gene is possibly TRBD2 (6 bases). Trimming left V 0 bases short and J 4 bases short, with 10 bases between. CDR1 and CDR2 from the germline V gene are MGHRA and YSYEKL. The CDR3 is 16 amino acids. Written as DNA, the CDR3 is TGCGCCAGCAGCCAAGAGGAGGGTTCCGGGGCCAACGTCCTGACTTTC. It is translated as CASSQEEGSGANVLTF.

V gene TRBV6-1 combines with J gene TRBJ1-6; D unclear. This CDR3 contains 13 residues. CDR1 MNHNS and CDR2 SASEGT come from the germline V gene. V was clipped by 1 base and J by 5 bases, with 3 bases between them. CDR3 DNA sequence: TGTGCCAGCAGTGAAGGTAATAATTCACCCCTCCACTTT. Its translation: CASSEGNNSPLHF.

This clone was picked up one time. Other DNA sequences of this sample code for an identical CDR3. V and J are TRBV6-1 and TRBJ2-7, with no clear D. There are 11 residues in the CDR3. The germline CDR1 and CDR2 sequences are MNHNS and SASEGT. V was shortened by 8 bases and J by 6 bases, with 11 bases between the two germline ends. In DNA form, the CDR3 reads TGTGCCAGCTCATCCCAAGGCGAGCAGTACTTC. The encoded protein is CASSSQGEQYF.

The V gene is TRBV5-1, the J gene TRBJ2-3; 10 positions agree with TRBD2. CDR3 length: 16 amino acids. Germline values: CDR1 SGHRS, CDR2 YFSETQ. Trimming took 3 bases from V and 0 from J; bases not matched to a gene: 4. CDR3 coding DNA: TGCGCCAGCAGCTCCCAAGCGGGGGGGAGCACAGATACGCAGTATTTT. This gives the protein CASSSQAGGSTDTQYF.

The chain recombines TRBV5-1 with TRBJ2-3; TRBD1 agrees at 10 bases. This CDR3 contains 14 residues. Per germline, CDR1 SGHRS and CDR2 YFSETQ. V lost 7 bases, J lost 6 bases, and 8 bases stayed unmatched. The CDR3 DNA sequence: TGCGCCAGCGTCCCGGGACAGGGGATTGATACGCAGTATTTT. Its translation: CASVPGQGIDTQYF.

In this sample, this clone turned up once. The chain uses TRBV4-1 and TRBJ2-2; 9 bases are shared with TRBD1. V shed 4 bases and J 4 bases; nucleotides not matched to a gene: 7. CDR1 MGHRA and CDR2 YSYEKL come from the germline V gene. This CDR3 region has 16 residues. In DNA form, the CDR3 reads TGCGCCAGCAGCCCAGGACAGGGGCGGGGCACCGGGGAGCTGTTTTTT. It encodes CASSPGQGRGTGELFF.

This sequence joins TRBV5-6 and TRBJ1-5; D might be TRBD1 (6 bases). The CDR3 has 15 amino acids. With 2 bases removed from V and 4 bases from J, the gap between germline ends came to 13 bases. In germline, CDR1 is SGHDT, CDR2 YYEEEE. CDR3 bases: TGTGCCAGCAGCTTAGGGACACATACTAATCAGCCCCAGCATTTT. Residues: CASSLGTHTNQPQHF. Using reference TRBV5-6 and TRBJ1-5 for the parts outside the CDR3, the full variable domain is DAGVTQSPTHLIKTRGQQVTLRCSPKSGHDTVSWYQQALGQGPQFIFQYYEEEERQRGNFPDRFSGHQFPNYSSELNVNALLLGDSALYLCASSLGTHTNQPQHFGDGTRLSIL.

The V call is TRBV7-9, the J call TRBJ2-7; maybe TRBD1 (6 bases). Trimming pared 1 base from V and 3 bases from J, leaving 13 bases between. Per germline, CDR1 SEHNR and CDR2 FQNEAQ (reference sequence). The CDR3 runs 15 residues. The CDR3 DNA follows: TGTGCCAGCAGCTTAGGCCAGGGACACCGCTACGAGCAGTACTTC. It yields the protein CASSLGQGHRYEQYF.

J is TRBJ1-4 and V is TRBV5-1; TRBD1 is a possible D gene (5 bases). The ends were cut back, 4 bases at V and 5 bases at J, with 12 bases in the middle. There are 14 residues in the CDR3. The germline V gene encodes CDR1 SGHRS and CDR2 YFSETQ. CDR3 sequence reads: CASSRWGMNEKLFF. CDR3 DNA: TGCGCCAGCAGCCGTTGGGGGATGAATGAAAAACTGTTTTTT.

J is TRBJ2-1 and V is TRBV6-4; 7 bases match TRBD2. V lost 8 bases and J lost 5; bases outside the gene matches: 12. The germline gives CDR1 MRHNA, CDR2 SNTAGT. This CDR3 is 15 amino acids long. The CDR3 DNA follows: TGTGCCAGCGACGGGGGGAAGGCAGTCAACAATGAGCAGTTCTTC. Its protein product is CASDGGKAVNNEQFF.